This TCR beta chain stems from a study of blood T cell repertoires in COVID-19 (TCRdb year 2020). Study-level background: Collaborator samples came from the United States, Italy and Spain and covered acute and convalescent phases of COVID-19. The material from the prospective study consisted of cDNA or gDNA derived from T cells, B-cell-depleted T cells, or PBMCs. The dataset comprised deeply sampled blood TCRbeta repertoires from subjects exposed to, actively infected with, or recovered from COVID-19. A freely available public database, intended as a resource for researchers studying the immune response to SARS-CoV-2, is where the repertoires were released. The samples were drawn from two sources: the first 160 participants of the ongoing ImmuneRACE study, and 1,200 or so subjects contributed by 6 global collaborators. Nearly every sample came with metadata listing a de-identified subject ID, COVID-19 status, age in years and sex. Where available, HLA class I and class II types were obtained from metadata supplied by the sample provider rather than from assay-based typing. Beyond this particular receptor, the publication reports: The quantity of clinical and demographic metadata differed by source and by participant and was supplied without curation.

In the case of this clone: What antigen it recognizes has not been identified. Per-base qualities were not stored, and no clone one base away is much larger.

Participants in the prospective study were enrolled through a virtual design, were aged about 18 to 89 years, and lived in roughly 24 United States geographic areas. In the prospective study, cohorts were assigned on the basis of participant-reported clinical history obtained from a screening survey and a study questionnaire. Exposed participants were defined as having been in contact with someone with a PCR-confirmed or clinician-diagnosed COVID-19 case within 2 weeks of study entry. Each participant in the prospective study had whole blood, serum and a nasopharyngeal or oropharyngeal swab collected by mobile phlebotomists. Participants in the prospective study had the option to provide additional blood draws and questionnaires over an approximately 2-month period. Prospective study blood samples were shipped either frozen or at room temperature before DNA extraction. TCRbeta CDR3 regions were amplified from genomic DNA by means of the immunoSEQ Assay, a bias-controlled multiplex PCR. As for the authors' bioinformatics: The number of nucleated cells in each sample was estimated by amplification of reference gene primers within the assay. Sequence reads were collapsed and filtered to measure the absolute abundance of every unique TCRbeta CDR3 rearrangement. For each sample, productive Simpson clonality was calculated by taking the square root of Simpson's diversity index across productive rearrangements. TCRdb limited this immuneACCESS table to in-frame rearrangements with V and J called. A share of clones is missing; checked studies link under half to unresolved V genes, and the rest is unexplained. V, J and clone size are those of that table, while D and trimming were read from the DNA. Here the sample has some 400,000 clones; 80% to 95% occur a single time. The top ten clonotypes cover 0.8% to 0.9% of the sample.

Unmatched junction bases come to 12, with V trimmed by 3 bases and J by 0 bases. Including the terminal cysteine and phenylalanine, the CDR3 comprises 18 residues. CDR3 DNA only is kept here, 54 bases in frame from base 1. Looking up the germline V gene yields CDR1 SGHRS and CDR2 YFSETQ. The V and J genes are TRBV5-1 and TRBJ2-1, and 7 bases in between align with TRBD2. Sequencing was done on a sample of PBMCs or T cells enriched from blood (not recorded which). The sequence derives from a woman aged 40 to 49 who had been exposed to COVID-19. The CDR3 amino acid sequence is: CASSYLSSGVSSYNEQFF. The bases are TGCGCCAGCAGCTATCTATCCAGCGGGGTATCCTCCTACAATGAGCAGTTCTTC.